These 11 T cell receptor delta chains were all obtained from the same sample, sequenced in a study of Vδ1+ human thymocytes. General study points: Thymic TRG and TRD repertoires appeared highly polyclonal, with Gaussian CDR3 length distributions.

These receptors' antigens are unknown. Sequences come from RNA converted to cDNA by reverse transcription. The CDR3 regions were amplified by multiplex PCR from V-gene primers to a constant-region primer. With CATT, TCRdb re-called clones from the multiplex PCR reads. The table records tens of thousands of delta-chain clones, 8.1% of them present only once. The sequencing input was Vdelta1+ gamma-delta thymocytes from the thymus. Subset described: FACS-sorted CD3+ TCRalphabeta- TCRVdelta1+ TCRVdelta2- thymocytes. The receptors stem from a child less than two years old who had congenital heart surgery.

The rearrangement uses TRDV1 and TRDJ1; TRDD3 matches at 11 bases. This CDR3 is 18 amino acids long. The germline gives CDR1 TSWWSYY, CDR2 QGS. V was clipped by 0 bases and J by 2 bases; unmatched bases: 8. CDR3 sequence (DNA): TGTGCTCTTGGGGAACTCGACTGGGGGATAAGGAGAACCGATAAACTCATCTTT. Its translation: CALGELDWGIRRTDKLIF.

The gene calls are TRDV1 and TRDJ1, with TRDD3 matching 8 bases. V lost 9 bases, J lost 10 bases, and 13 bases stayed unmatched. Germline V gene sequence: CDR1 TSWWSYY, CDR2 QGS. The CDR3 contains 13 residues. As DNA, the CDR3 is TGTGCTCTGTGGGGGATCCCGACGTATCCACTCATCTTT. Amino acids: CALWGIPTYPLIF.

This clone has more than one count but fewer than ten. V and J are TRDV1 and TRDJ1; 12 nucleotides line up with TRDD3. There are 22 residues in the CDR3. V trimming: 0 bases; J trimming: 0 bases; junction bases outside the gene matches: 17. CDR1 is TSWWSYY, CDR2 QGS, per germline. CDR3 protein: CALGELSSLGLGDTGDTDKLIF. The CDR3 bases are TGTGCTCTTGGGGAACTCTCATCCCTGGGACTGGGGGATACAGGGGACACCGATAAACTCATCTTT.

J is TRDJ1 and V is TRDV1; 7 bases map to TRDD2. Germline V gives CDR1 TSWWSYY, CDR2 QGS. V was pared by 1 base and J by 7 bases, with 18 bases of the junction left unmatched. There are 18 residues in the CDR3. The CDR3 region is CALGEHRSYFAGEGKLIF. The CDR3 coding sequence is TGTGCTCTTGGGGAACACCGTTCCTACTTTGCAGGGGAAGGTAAACTCATCTTT.

The chain couples TRDV1 to TRDJ1, with unresolved D. CDR1 and CDR2 from the germline V gene are TSWWSYY and QGS. V lost 0 bases and J lost 0, with 20 bases in between. The CDR3 is made up of 19 amino acids. The CDR3 sequence: CALGELVDRIKFNTDKLIF. CDR3 DNA sequence: TGTGCTCTTGGGGAACTAGTTGACCGAATCAAATTTAACACCGATAAACTCATCTTT.

This clone was seen only a few times. The gene calls are TRDV1 and TRDJ1; 13 positions match TRDD3. There are 24 residues in the CDR3. The trim removed 0 bases at V and 0 bases at J, leaving 22 bases unmatched. CDR1 TSWWSYY and CDR2 QGS come from the germline V gene. CDR3 DNA sequence: TGTGCTCTTGGGGAACTGGAGAGGCCACCCGTACTGGGGGATACGCGACGGTACACCGATAAACTCATCTTT. Amino acids: CALGELERPPVLGDTRRYTDKLIF.

This clone showed up just a few times. The chain links TRDV1 to TRDJ1; 9 bases agree with TRDD3. The germline V gene has CDR1 TSWWSYY and CDR2 QGS. Germline trimming cut 1 base from V and 0 bases from J; bases unmatched to any gene: 12. The CDR3 consists of 19 residues. The CDR3 spells CALGEQASCWGYDTDKLIF. In nucleotides, the CDR3 is TGTGCTCTTGGGGAACAAGCCTCCTGTTGGGGATACGACACCGATAAACTCATCTTT.

The V gene is TRDV1, the J gene TRDJ1; 8 nucleotides align to TRDD3. After removal of 0 bases from V and 0 bases from J, the junction contained 12 bases not matched to a gene. Germline loops: CDR1 TSWWSYY, CDR2 QGS. The CDR3 extends over 19 amino acids. CDR3 in amino acids: CALGELGSGGFSYTDKLIF. CDR3 nucleotide sequence: TGTGCTCTTGGGGAACTGGGGAGTGGGGGATTCTCCTACACCGATAAACTCATCTTT.

This clone was observed a handful of times. The chain links TRDV1 to TRDJ1; 8 nucleotides line up with TRDD3. Germline values: CDR1 TSWWSYY, CDR2 QGS. CDR3 length equals 20 residues. V dropped 1 base and J dropped 3; count of bases not matched to a gene: 19. The CDR3 DNA sequence: TGTGCTCTTGGGGAACGTCCTACGGTTAAGTGGGGGATCGGTTCCGATAAACTCATCTTT. This codes for CALGERPTVKWGIGSDKLIF.

The gene calls are TRDV1 and TRDJ1; tentative D call: TRDD3 (7 bases). The CDR3 consists of 23 residues. The germline V and J ends were trimmed by 5 bases and 2 bases, with 39 bases remaining between them. Germline CDR1 TSWWSYY, CDR2 QGS. As DNA, the CDR3 is TGTGCTCTTGGGCCACCCTTCCATCAAGGGGGATTACTCCCTACAACGGGAACCGATAAACTCATCTTT. This sequence encodes CALGPPFHQGGLLPTTGTDKLIF.

Only a few counts were recorded for this clone. The chain is built from TRDV1 and TRDJ1; weak D call: TRDD2 (5 bases). The CDR3 is made up of 23 amino acids. Germline V gives CDR1 TSWWSYY, CDR2 QGS. The V and J ends lost 2 bases and 3 bases respectively, with 37 bases between them. The CDR3 DNA sequence: TGTGCTCTTGGGGAAGACGTGGGCTTCCCGAAGTTGGTTCATCCCCGGTACTCCGATAAACTCATCTTT. This encodes CALGEDVGFPKLVHPRYSDKLIF.